This is a list of T cell receptor beta chains from one sample in a study of blood T cell repertoires in COVID-19. Libraries were prepared by immunoSEQ multiplex PCR; TCRdb keeps only in-frame clonotypes and omits some of them. The profile shows some 150,000 clones, approximately 80% of them singletons. Sequences were obtained from peripheral blood. The receptors shown here come from a human donor in a cohort sampled during active COVID-19. Both conserved end residues are trimmed from each CDR3.

j_call v_call cdr3_aa
TRBJ2-5 TRBV7-2 ASTGDRQETQY
TRBJ2-7 TRBV5-1 ASSLTGGSEQY
TRBJ1-3 TRBV7-9 ASSLGDRTSPDSGNTIY
TRBJ2-1 TRBV20-1 SASGRSGGVSYNEQF
TRBJ1-3 TRBV3-1/TRBV3-2 ASSQGNRGGGNTIY
TRBJ1-1 TRBV7-3 ASSLTPVGVDTEAF
TRBJ2-3 TRBV9 ASSRDAGGADTQY
TRBJ2-3 TRBV19 ASSSRETQY
TRBJ2-1 TRBV19 ASSTRTSGVASSYNEQF
TRBJ1-2 TRBV6-1 ASSEALTGERNGYT
TRBJ2-3 TRBV5-1 ASSLAGLSTDTQY
TRBJ2-2 TRBV5-1 ASSPDRVAGELF
TRBJ1-1 TRBV29-1 SVEVNREAF
TRBJ2-2 TRBV2 ASRRSSTGELF
TRBJ1-4 TRBV7-6 ASSLALAGNEKLF
TRBJ2-7 TRBV5-1 ASSSALGHPEQY
TRBJ2-2 TRBV21-1 ASSNLDSGGNTGELF
TRBJ2-5 TRBV18 ASSPDGSGETQY
TRBJ1-3 TRBV29-1 SAGQAGNTIY
TRBJ2-3 TRBV10-2 ASSDWTGSLSTDTQY
TRBJ2-1 TRBV9 ASSGLNTGTGVNEQF
TRBJ2-1 TRBV5-1 ASSPALAGNNEQF
TRBJ1-2 TRBV21-1 ASSSWTGGFNYGYT
TRBJ2-1 TRBV19 ASRQGMSYNEQF
TRBJ2-6 TRBV27 ASSFALTGANVLT
TRBJ1-6 TRBV6-4 ASMDSPSQGRPKSSYNSPLH
TRBJ2-5 TRBV28 ASNPRRGRLETQY
TRBJ1-2 TRBV6-5 ATYRQGRAYGYT
TRBJ2-1 TRBV7-3 ASSSRPGQTYNEQF
TRBJ2-5 TRBV9 ASSVRDREKRETQY
TRBJ2-5 TRBV4-1 ASSQGRGLAGGWQETQY
TRBJ2-2 TRBV4-1 ASSRGWGTENTGELF
TRBJ1-1 TRBV3-1/TRBV3-2 ASSQDSRVGAF
TRBJ1-5 TRBV23-1 ASSQSTRGDWWTGAPEH
TRBJ1-1 TRBV2 ASLRMNTEAF
TRBJ1-1 TRBV12-5 ASGLAGQGRDTEAF
TRBJ1-1 TRBV7-2 ASSSGLNWGTEAF
TRBJ2-1 TRBV3-1/TRBV3-2 ASSQDQGNEQF
TRBJ1-1 TRBV3-1/TRBV3-2 ASSQSRGGEAF
TRBJ2-7 TRBV7-3 ASSRDRGYEQY
TRBJ2-3 TRBV27 ASKRADTQY
TRBJ1-1 TRBV12-5 ASGLDWDRGDWGAF
TRBJ1-3 TRBV2 ASSGQGAGNTIY
TRBJ1-1 TRBV6-5 ASSVYQGEGEAF
TRBJ2-7 TRBV28 ASSLDGTGFYEQY
TRBJ1-6 TRBV3-1/TRBV3-2 ASSPEGDSPLH
TRBJ1-2 TRBV6-1 ASSATSTGGLYGYT
TRBJ1-2 TRBV29-1 SGTAFGTGGNYGYT
TRBJ2-3 TRBV9 ASSPTSGFSTDTQY